A selection of T cell receptor beta chains follows, all from one sample in a study of early T cells in non-severe SARS-CoV-2 infection. TCRdb itself ran the 5' RACE reads through MiXCR, one entry per CDR3 protein. The sample carries about 56,000 distinct CDR3 sequences, around 16% recorded once. This sample comprised whole blood, obtained at baseline. These receptor sequences come from an adult who was a healthcare worker with PCR-confirmed SARS-CoV-2 infection or an uninfected control (not recorded which). The CDR3 runs from the conserved cysteine through the conserved F or W. The D gene is left open where the match is weak. Only some rows state a clone size, as once, few, many or a class for expanded clones.

v_call	d_call	clone_size	j_call	cdr3_aa	cdr3_nt
TRBV6-5	.	.	TRBJ2-7	CASSSPVTREQYF	TGTGCCAGCAGTTCCCCGGTCACTCGGGAGCAGTACTTC
TRBV27	TRBD1	.	TRBJ1-5	CASGDRGPDQPQHF	TGTGCCAGCGGGGACAGGGGGCCAGATCAGCCCCAGCATTTT
TRBV13	TRBD1	.	TRBJ2-3	CASSSGGTGTSTDTQYF	TGTGCCAGCAGCTCCGGCGGGACAGGAACTAGCACAGATACGCAGTATTTT
TRBV29-1	.	.	TRBJ1-4	CSVEGATTNEKLFF	TGCAGCGTTGAAGGGGCGACAACTAATGAAAAACTGTTTTTT
TRBV2	TRBD1	.	TRBJ2-3	CASSRQGTDTQYF	TGTGCCAGCAGCCGACAGGGTACAGATACGCAGTATTTT
TRBV11-2	.	few	TRBJ2-1	CASSLDPAGSIYFF	TGTGCCAGCAGCTTAGATCCAGCCGGGAGCATCTACTTCTTC
TRBV12-3/TRBV12-4	TRBD2	few	TRBJ2-1	CASRSSGSYNEQFF	TGTGCCAGCAGGAGTAGCGGGTCCTACAATGAGCAGTTCTTC
TRBV11-2	.	few	TRBJ1-1	CASRVQDSTEAFF	TGTGCCAGCAGAGTACAAGACAGTACTGAAGCTTTCTTT
TRBV19	.	many	TRBJ2-2	CATRDSYTGELFF	TGTGCCACCCGAGACAGCTACACCGGGGAGCTGTTTTTT
TRBV2	.	many	TRBJ1-1	CASAGDGTEAFF	TGTGCCAGCGCTGGGGATGGGACTGAAGCTTTCTTT
TRBV2	.	few	TRBJ2-7	CASSHGTLHYEQYF	TGTGCCAGCAGTCACGGGACGTTACACTACGAGCAGTACTTC
TRBV29-1	TRBD1	few	TRBJ2-3	CSVGRGRWTDTQYF	TGCAGCGTTGGCAGGGGGCGTTGGACAGATACGCAGTATTTT
TRBV20-1	TRBD1	many	TRBJ1-6	CSAVGQNSPLHF	TGCAGTGCTGTGGGACAGAATTCACCCCTCCACTTT
TRBV7-8	.	few	TRBJ2-5	CASSLGLSAQGQETQYF	TGTGCCAGCAGCTTAGGCCTAAGCGCCCAAGGGCAAGAGACCCAGTACTTC
TRBV20-1	.	few	TRBJ2-1	CSADIYNEQFF	TGCAGTGCTGACATCTACAATGAGCAGTTCTTC
TRBV4-1	.	few	TRBJ2-1	CASRGDPYNEQFF	TGCGCCAGCAGAGGGGATCCCTACAATGAGCAGTTCTTC